One sample yielded the 27 T cell receptor beta chains listed below, sequenced in a study of shared clonotypes between healthy human individuals. This table comes from immunoSEQ multiplex PCR, and its TCRdb copy is limited to in-frame clones, with some not included. The sample consists of around 2,000,000 clones, 85% to 95% of them appearing once. The sample comprised naive CD4+ T cells sorted from blood. Subset given: CD45RA+ positively selected. The receptor source for this set is a man younger than 30 in good health.

This clone has just one count. Other DNA sequences in this specimen translate into the identical CDR3. The chain uses TRBV30 and TRBJ1-1; no definite D call. The CDR3 totals 11 residues. Trimming took 2 bases from V and 4 from J, leaving 5 bases between them. The germline CDR1 and CDR2 sequences are GTSNPN and SVGIG (reference sequence). CDR3 sequence (DNA): TGTGCCTGGAGTACTCGCACTGAAGCTTTCTTT. Its translation is CAWSTRTEAFF.

The chain links TRBV6-6 to TRBJ1-1, with TRBD1 matching 8 bases. V trimming: 10 bases; J trimming: 5 bases; junction bases outside the gene matches: 9. The CDR3 totals 13 residues. CDR1 MNHNY and CDR2 SVGAGI come from the germline V gene (reference sequence). For the CDR3, the DNA is TGTGCCATTATCGGACAGGGAAAGACTGAAGCTTTCTTT. Residues: CAIIGQGKTEAFF.

J is TRBJ2-1 and V is TRBV7-6; 10 nucleotides match TRBD1. Germline loops: CDR1 SGHVS, CDR2 FNYEAQ. This CDR3 has 19 amino acids. V gave up 5 bases and J gave up 2 bases; unmatched junction bases: 15. CDR3 residues: CASSPPRGQGLGPYNEQFF. In nucleotides, the CDR3 is TGTGCCAGCAGCCCCCCGCGGGGACAGGGGCTGGGCCCCTACAATGAGCAGTTCTTC. The whole variable domain, remainder taken from reference TRBV7-6 and TRBJ2-1, is GAGVSQSPRYKVTKRGQDVALRCDPISGHVSLYWYRQALGQGPEFLTYFNYEAQQDKSGLPNDRFSAERPEGSISTLTIQRTEQRDSAMYRCASSPPRGQGLGPYNEQFFGPGTRLTVL.

The rearrangement links TRBV12-5 to TRBJ2-5, with no clear D. The V end was cut by 7 bases, the J end by 0 bases, with 12 bases between. Germline CDR1 reads LGHNT; CDR2 reads FRNRAP. CDR3 size: 14 residues. CDR3 sequence (DNA): TGTGCTAGTGTTAGCTCTGTGTACCAAGAGACCCAGTACTTC. Encoded protein: CASVSSVYQETQYF.

The V gene is TRBV6-5, the J gene TRBJ1-2, with 9 bases lining up with TRBD1. CDR3 length: 15 amino acids. V lost 0 bases to trimming and J lost 7 bases; unmatched junction nucleotides: 6. Germline CDR1 is MNHEY and CDR2 is SVGAGI. The CDR3 nucleotides are TGTGCCAGCAGTTACTCCGGGACAGGGTTTTTTGGCTACACCTTC. Protein product: CASSYSGTGFFGYTF.

With regard to this clone: The same CDR3 also results from other DNA sequences found in this sample. The V and J genes are TRBV2 and TRBJ2-5; possibly TRBD1 for D (6 bases). CDR3 size: 11 residues. CDR1 SNHLY and CDR2 FYNNEI come from the germline V gene. The V and J ends lost 8 bases and 3 bases respectively, with 7 bases between them. This CDR3 reads CASSGEETQYF. The CDR3 DNA follows: TGTGCCAGCTCAGGGGAAGAGACCCAGTACTTC. The whole variable domain, remainder taken from reference TRBV2 and TRBJ2-5, is EPEVTQTPSHQVTQMGQEVILRCVPISNHLYFYWYRQILGQKVEFLVSFYNNEISEKSEIFDDQFSVERPDGSNFTLKIRSTKLEDSAMYFCASSGEETQYFGPGTRLLVL.

V is TRBV11-3 and J is TRBJ2-7; the D gene could be TRBD1 or TRBD2 (5 bases each). This CDR3 is built from 14 residues. The V gene lost 8 bases and the J gene lost 0 bases, with 14 bases spanning the gap. Germline CDR1 and CDR2: SGHNT and YENEEA. DNA for the CDR3: TGTGCCAGCGCGGAGAGGGGAAGCTCCTACGAGCAGTACTTC. Translated: CASAERGSSYEQYF.

The chain couples TRBV28 to TRBJ1-1; weak D call: TRBD1 (6 bases). Germline V lookup: CDR1 MDHEN, CDR2 SYDVKM. Between the trimmed V and J ends, which lost 5 bases and 3 bases, there was a span of 16 bases. The CDR3 is made up of 15 amino acids. The CDR3 reads CASSPGQRGDTEAFF. The CDR3 bases are TGTGCCAGCAGTCCTGGACAGAGAGGGGACACTGAAGCTTTCTTT. The full variable domain, completed using reference TRBV28 and TRBJ1-1, is DVKVTQSSRYLVKRTGEKVFLECVQDMDHENMFWYRQDPGLGLRLIYFSYDVKMKEKGDIPEGYSVSREKKERFSLILESASTNQTSMYLCASSPGQRGDTEAFFGQGTRLTVV.

The chain has TRBV6-6 and TRBJ2-2; no reliable D call. The CDR3 has 13 amino acids. Trimming shortened V by 6 bases and J by 3 bases, and 8 bases separated the two germline ends. The germline V gene encodes CDR1 MNHNY and CDR2 SVGAGI (reference sequence). The CDR3 is CASRLIDTGELFF. CDR3 DNA: TGTGCCAGCAGATTGATCGACACCGGGGAGCTGTTTTTT.

The CDR3 reads CASSQDGVFGNEQFF. The CDR3 DNA reads TGCGCCAGCAGCCAAGATGGGGTTTTTGGCAATGAGCAGTTCTTC. The chain combines TRBV4-3 with TRBJ2-1; D remains unclear. Between the trimmed V and J ends, which lost 0 bases and 6 bases, there was a span of 12 bases. Germline loops: CDR1 LGHNA, CDR2 YSLEER. This CDR3 has 15 residues.

This rearrangement joins TRBV10-3 to TRBJ2-6; D call uncertain. This CDR3 comprises 14 residues. The V end lost 3 bases, the J end lost 3 bases, and 6 bases lay between the germline ends. CDR1 is ENHRY and CDR2 is SYGVKD in the germline V gene. The DNA for the CDR3 is TGTGCCATCAGTGAACAGCTTGGGGCCAACGTCCTGACTTTC. Its protein is CAISEQLGANVLTF.

The rearrangement uses TRBV2 and TRBJ1-2; tentatively, D is TRBD1 (6 bases). The CDR3 length is 14 residues. V lost 1 base and J lost 1, with 7 bases in between. CDR1 is SNHLY and CDR2 is FYNNEI in the germline V gene. The CDR3 reads CASSEEGHNYGYTF. In DNA form, the CDR3 reads TGTGCCAGCAGTGAAGAGGGACATAACTATGGCTACACCTTC.

The V and J genes are TRBV19 and TRBJ1-2; TRBD1 agrees at 7 bases. The V and J ends lost 7 bases and 4 bases, in that order; junction bases with no gene match: 9. The CDR3 covers 14 residues. Germline V gene lookup returns CDR1 LNHDA and CDR2 SQIVND (reference sequence). In DNA, the CDR3 is TGTGCCAGTACAGAGATACAGGGGTTCTATGGCTACACCTTC. Translated: CASTEIQGFYGYTF.

V usage is TRBV18 and J usage is TRBJ1-4; no clear D. The CDR3 covers 13 residues. From germline, CDR1 is KGHSH and CDR2 LQKENI. Trimming cost V 3 bases and J 5 bases, with 7 bases left between them. The CDR3 protein is CASSPDGNEKLFF. CDR3 coding DNA: TGTGCCAGCTCACCGGACGGGAATGAAAAACTGTTTTTT.

The chain is built from TRBV15 and TRBJ1-4; maybe TRBD1 (6 bases). Per germline, CDR1 LNHNV and CDR2 YYDKDF (reference sequence). The ends were cut back, 0 bases at V and 15 bases at J, with 14 bases in the middle. The CDR3 consists of 13 residues. This chain's CDR3 is CATSRDLGAVLFF. In DNA form, the CDR3 reads TGTGCCACCAGCAGAGATTTGGGGGCGGTATTGTTTTTT.

J is TRBJ2-5 and V is TRBV28, with D possibly TRBD2 on 7 matching bases. CDR1 and CDR2 from the germline V gene are MDHEN and SYDVKM. The CDR3 is made up of 16 amino acids. The ends were cut back, 3 bases at V and 2 bases at J, with 16 bases in the middle. The CDR3: CASSFSGGGLQETQYF. CDR3 bases: TGTGCCAGCAGTTTTTCCGGCGGGGGCCTTCAAGAGACCCAGTACTTC. Full variable domain (missing parts from reference TRBV28 and TRBJ2-5): DVKVTQSSRYLVKRTGEKVFLECVQDMDHENMFWYRQDPGLGLRLIYFSYDVKMKEKGDIPEGYSVSREKKERFSLILESASTNQTSMYLCASSFSGGGLQETQYFGPGTRLLVL.

The chain has TRBV28 and TRBJ1-4, with D unresolved. The germline V gene has CDR1 MDHEN and CDR2 SYDVKM. The CDR3 runs 13 residues. Trimming took off 3 bases at V and 7 bases at J, with 9 bases between the two ends. CDR3 in DNA: TGTGCCAGCAGTTTTAATTTTGGTGAAAAACTGTTTTTT. Translation: CASSFNFGEKLFF.

The genes are TRBV29-1 and TRBJ1-2, with D uncertain. This CDR3 is 12 amino acids long. The ends were cut back, 4 bases at V and 8 bases at J, with 14 bases in the middle. Looked up from germline, CDR1 is SQVTM and CDR2 is ANQGSEA. CDR3 DNA: TGCAGCGTTGTCATCACGGCCGGGGGCTACACCTTC. Translation: CSVVITAGGYTF.

The J gene is TRBJ1-2, the V gene TRBV6-1; possibly TRBD1 for D (5 bases). The length of the CDR3 is 16 residues. V was pared by 2 bases and J by 4 bases, with 17 bases between. The germline CDR1 and CDR2 sequences are MNHNS and SASEGT. Here the CDR3 DNA reads TGTGCCAGCAGTGAAAGGGACGCCGTGGCGAGCTATGGCTACACCTTC. Protein: CASSERDAVASYGYTF.

In regard to this clone: This sample includes further DNA sequences coding for the same CDR3. The V and J genes are TRBV4-1 and TRBJ1-1, with a possible D match to TRBD1 (5 bases). Trimming took 4 bases from V and 1 from J, leaving 13 bases between them. The V gene's germline CDR1 is MGHRA and CDR2 YSYEKL. The CDR3 spans 15 residues. The DNA of the CDR3 is TGCGCCAGCAGCCCTCGAGGGACGGGGAACACTGAAGCTTTCTTT. Its translation: CASSPRGTGNTEAFF.

This chain connects TRBV30 to TRBJ1-4; D call uncertain. Germline loops: CDR1 GTSNPN, CDR2 SVGIG (reference sequence). The CDR3 is made up of 14 amino acids. With 2 bases removed from V and 10 bases from J, the gap between germline ends came to 17 bases. The DNA for the CDR3 is TGTGCCTGGAGTACTACAGAAGGGTCTAGAAAACTGTTTTTT. Translated, it gives CAWSTTEGSRKLFF.

The chain carries TRBV7-9 and TRBJ2-1, with 10 bases identical to TRBD2. Losses at the gene ends were 2 bases for V and 6 bases for J; bases not matched to a gene: 7. The CDR3 has 16 amino acids. Germline V CDR1 and CDR2: SEHNR, FQNEAQ (reference sequence). The CDR3 loop reads CASSLILAGGSNEQFF. The DNA of the CDR3 is TGTGCCAGCAGCTTAATCTTAGCGGGGGGTAGCAATGAGCAGTTCTTC.

The chain has TRBV6-5 and TRBJ2-2, with TRBD2 identical over 7 bases. Germline CDR1 and CDR2: MNHEY and SVGAGI. The ends lost 4 bases at V and 4 bases at J; junction bases unmatched: 9. The CDR3 has 16 residues. CDR3: CASSSTGTTGTGELFF. CDR3 coding DNA: TGTGCCAGCAGTTCGACCGGGACTACCGGCACCGGGGAGCTGTTTTTT.

The genes are TRBV10-3 and TRBJ2-1; 13 bases map to TRBD2. CDR3 length equals 17 residues. The V segment lost 2 bases and the J segment 1 base; nucleotides outside the gene matches: 2. Germline V gene lookup returns CDR1 ENHRY and CDR2 SYGVKD. CDR3 in amino acids: CAISETSGRVSYNEQFF. DNA for the CDR3: TGTGCCATCAGTGAGACTAGCGGGAGGGTGTCCTACAATGAGCAGTTCTTC.

CDR3 protein: CASSWPYPTGTSGELFF. CDR3 DNA sequence: TGTGCCAGCAGTTGGCCATACCCGACAGGGACGTCCGGGGAGCTGTTTTTT. The chain carries TRBV28 and TRBJ2-2, with 7 bases that match TRBD1. This CDR3 has 17 residues. After removal of 4 bases from V and 6 bases from J, the junction contained 14 bases not matched to a gene. Germline CDR1 and CDR2: MDHEN and SYDVKM.

Here the CDR3 DNA reads TGTGCCAGCAGTTTTGAAACGACAGGGTATAATTCACCCCTCCACTTT. Its protein is CASSFETTGYNSPLHF. The chain couples TRBV6-5 to TRBJ1-6; 7 bases align to TRBD1. The trim removed 4 bases at V and 4 bases at J, leaving 7 bases unmatched. Germline CDR1 MNHEY, CDR2 SVGAGI. The CDR3 totals 16 residues.

This clone showed up many times. This chain links TRBV18 with TRBJ1-1; D gene ambiguous. Trimming removed 2 bases from V and 1 base from J, with 8 bases in between. Germline CDR1 and CDR2: KGHSH and LQKENI. This CDR3 contains 14 residues. The CDR3 reads CASSPAVRNTEAFF. For the CDR3, the DNA is TGTGCCAGCTCACCAGCAGTGCGGAACACTGAAGCTTTCTTT. Filled out from reference TRBV18 and TRBJ1-1, the complete variable domain reads NAGVMQNPRHLVRRRGQEARLRCSPMKGHSHVYWYRQLPEEGLKFMVYLQKENIIDESGMPKERFSAEFPKEGPSILRIQQVVRGDSAAYFCASSPAVRNTEAFFGQGTRLTVV.